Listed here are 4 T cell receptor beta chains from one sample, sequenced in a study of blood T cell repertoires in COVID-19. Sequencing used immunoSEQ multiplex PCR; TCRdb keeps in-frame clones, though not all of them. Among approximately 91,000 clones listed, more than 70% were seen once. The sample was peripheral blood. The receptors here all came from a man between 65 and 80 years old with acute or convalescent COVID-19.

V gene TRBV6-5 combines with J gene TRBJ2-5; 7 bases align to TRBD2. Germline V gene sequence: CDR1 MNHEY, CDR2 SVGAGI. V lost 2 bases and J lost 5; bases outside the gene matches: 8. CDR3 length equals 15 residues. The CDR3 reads CASSYGLGGEETQYF. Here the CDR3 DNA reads TGTGCCAGCAGTTACGGGCTGGGAGGGGAGGAGACCCAGTACTTC.

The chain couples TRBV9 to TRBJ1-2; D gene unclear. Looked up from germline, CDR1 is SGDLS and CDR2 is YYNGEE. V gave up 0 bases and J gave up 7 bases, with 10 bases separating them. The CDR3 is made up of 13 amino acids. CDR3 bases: TGTGCCAGCAGCGTAGGTGGAGGGAGTGGCTACACCTTC. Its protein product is CASSVGGGSGYTF. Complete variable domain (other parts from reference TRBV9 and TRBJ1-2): DSGVTQTPKHLITATGQRVTLRCSPRSGDLSVYWYQQSLDQGLQFLIQYYNGEERAKGNILERFSAQQFPDLHSELNLSSLELGDSALYFCASSVGGGSGYTFGSGTRLTVV.

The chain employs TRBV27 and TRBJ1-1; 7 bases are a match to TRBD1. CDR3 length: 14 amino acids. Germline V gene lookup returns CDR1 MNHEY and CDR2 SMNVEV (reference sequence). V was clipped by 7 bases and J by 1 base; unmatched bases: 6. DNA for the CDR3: TGTGCCAGCAACCCAACAGGGGCGAACACTGAAGCTTTCTTT. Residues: CASNPTGANTEAFF.

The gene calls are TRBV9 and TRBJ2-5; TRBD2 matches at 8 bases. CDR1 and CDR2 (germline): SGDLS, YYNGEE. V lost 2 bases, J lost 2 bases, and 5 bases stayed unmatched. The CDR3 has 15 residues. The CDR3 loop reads CASSVSGRPQETQYF. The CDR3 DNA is TGTGCCAGCAGCGTCAGCGGGAGACCTCAAGAGACCCAGTACTTC. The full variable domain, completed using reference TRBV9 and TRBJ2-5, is DSGVTQTPKHLITATGQRVTLRCSPRSGDLSVYWYQQSLDQGLQFLIQYYNGEERAKGNILERFSAQQFPDLHSELNLSSLELGDSALYFCASSVSGRPQETQYFGPGTRLLVL.